This TCR beta chain came from a study of cytomegalovirus exposure and HLA in healthy donors (dated by TCRdb to the late 2010s). Describing the broader study: According to a later analysis, the approximately 130 validation repertoires were produced on the same platform as the 680 or so repertoires of the first cohort. The study aimed to test whether signatures of past pathogen exposure could be identified by cataloging public T cell receptors. In addition to the first cohort of hundreds of subjects, a separate validation cohort of approximately 120 different subjects was used. The study combined high-throughput TCR immunosequencing, statistical association of individual TCRs with disease status, and machine learning to predict cytomegalovirus infection status.

Study-wide conclusions, independent of this receptor: All 120 repertoires were used to score co-occurrence in the validation cohort in a later analysis, because that analysis had no HLA typing for the cohort. The study gave a list of more than 150 TCR beta chains associated with cytomegalovirus. In a later analysis, TCRs clustered in the first cohort were found to also tend to co-occur in the roughly 120 validation repertoires, with 85% to 95% of cluster scores above 0. Across donors, most TCR sequences were observed very rarely, whereas some public TCRs were present in many individuals. The classifier was reported to diagnose cytomegalovirus status with high specificity and sensitivity in both the original and validation cohorts. According to the authors, the approach could potentially be generalized to other disease states and immunological phenotypes. A few of the identified cytomegalovirus-associated TCR beta chains were confirmed in vitro to be specific for cytomegalovirus antigens.

The library was made by the immunoSEQ multiplex PCR assay. On the study's bioinformatics: To diagnose cytomegalovirus status from the catalog of TCR beta chain sequences, a statistical classification framework was built. The table was pulled from immuneACCESS by TCRdb, which kept in-frame rearrangements only. Such tables lose some clones; where checked, under half of the loss comes from unresolved V genes, and the rest has no known cause. Clone size and V and J calls were adopted from that table, with D and trimming inferred from the DNA. In this sample the table shows 90,000 to 150,000 clones, approximately 88% of which occur a single time. Of the sample, about 1.8% falls within the top ten clones. Donors formed part of the validation cohort, which comprised 120 subjects and was distinct from the first cohort of some 700 subjects. The germline V gene yields KGHSH for CDR1 and LQKENI for CDR2. The CDR3, cysteine through phenylalanine, is 17 amino acids long. The CDR3 DNA has 51 bases and is translated from base 1. Trimming takes 6 bases off V and 7 bases off J; junction bases not matched to a gene: 13.

Turning to this clone: The antigen it binds to is not known. Nothing much larger sits one base from this clone, and base qualities are not available.

The chain is encoded by TRBV18 joined to TRBJ2-7, with 15 bases in between that match TRBD2. This TCR derives from a man younger than 35 in good health and CMV-seronegative. Sequenced material: PBMCs. The CDR3 in this case is CASSPGLAGGTTREQYF. The DNA sequence reads TGTGCCAGCTCGCCCGGACTAGCGGGGGGGACGACTCGGGAGCAGTACTTC.